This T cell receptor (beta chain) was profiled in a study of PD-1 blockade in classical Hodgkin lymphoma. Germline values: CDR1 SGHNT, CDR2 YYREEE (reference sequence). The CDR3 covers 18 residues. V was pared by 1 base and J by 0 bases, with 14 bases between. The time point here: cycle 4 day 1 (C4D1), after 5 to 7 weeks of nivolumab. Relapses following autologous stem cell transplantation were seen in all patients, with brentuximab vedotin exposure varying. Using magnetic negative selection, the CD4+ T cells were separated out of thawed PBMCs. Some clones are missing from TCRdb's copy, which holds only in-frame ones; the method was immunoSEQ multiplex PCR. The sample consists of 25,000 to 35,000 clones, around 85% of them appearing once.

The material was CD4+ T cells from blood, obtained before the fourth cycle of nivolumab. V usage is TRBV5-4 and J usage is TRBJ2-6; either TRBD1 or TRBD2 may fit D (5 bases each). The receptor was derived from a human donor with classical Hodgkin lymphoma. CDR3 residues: CASSLSLGDLSGANVLTF. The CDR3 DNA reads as TGTGCCAGCAGCTTGAGTTTGGGGGACCTCTCTGGGGCCAACGTCCTGACTTTC.